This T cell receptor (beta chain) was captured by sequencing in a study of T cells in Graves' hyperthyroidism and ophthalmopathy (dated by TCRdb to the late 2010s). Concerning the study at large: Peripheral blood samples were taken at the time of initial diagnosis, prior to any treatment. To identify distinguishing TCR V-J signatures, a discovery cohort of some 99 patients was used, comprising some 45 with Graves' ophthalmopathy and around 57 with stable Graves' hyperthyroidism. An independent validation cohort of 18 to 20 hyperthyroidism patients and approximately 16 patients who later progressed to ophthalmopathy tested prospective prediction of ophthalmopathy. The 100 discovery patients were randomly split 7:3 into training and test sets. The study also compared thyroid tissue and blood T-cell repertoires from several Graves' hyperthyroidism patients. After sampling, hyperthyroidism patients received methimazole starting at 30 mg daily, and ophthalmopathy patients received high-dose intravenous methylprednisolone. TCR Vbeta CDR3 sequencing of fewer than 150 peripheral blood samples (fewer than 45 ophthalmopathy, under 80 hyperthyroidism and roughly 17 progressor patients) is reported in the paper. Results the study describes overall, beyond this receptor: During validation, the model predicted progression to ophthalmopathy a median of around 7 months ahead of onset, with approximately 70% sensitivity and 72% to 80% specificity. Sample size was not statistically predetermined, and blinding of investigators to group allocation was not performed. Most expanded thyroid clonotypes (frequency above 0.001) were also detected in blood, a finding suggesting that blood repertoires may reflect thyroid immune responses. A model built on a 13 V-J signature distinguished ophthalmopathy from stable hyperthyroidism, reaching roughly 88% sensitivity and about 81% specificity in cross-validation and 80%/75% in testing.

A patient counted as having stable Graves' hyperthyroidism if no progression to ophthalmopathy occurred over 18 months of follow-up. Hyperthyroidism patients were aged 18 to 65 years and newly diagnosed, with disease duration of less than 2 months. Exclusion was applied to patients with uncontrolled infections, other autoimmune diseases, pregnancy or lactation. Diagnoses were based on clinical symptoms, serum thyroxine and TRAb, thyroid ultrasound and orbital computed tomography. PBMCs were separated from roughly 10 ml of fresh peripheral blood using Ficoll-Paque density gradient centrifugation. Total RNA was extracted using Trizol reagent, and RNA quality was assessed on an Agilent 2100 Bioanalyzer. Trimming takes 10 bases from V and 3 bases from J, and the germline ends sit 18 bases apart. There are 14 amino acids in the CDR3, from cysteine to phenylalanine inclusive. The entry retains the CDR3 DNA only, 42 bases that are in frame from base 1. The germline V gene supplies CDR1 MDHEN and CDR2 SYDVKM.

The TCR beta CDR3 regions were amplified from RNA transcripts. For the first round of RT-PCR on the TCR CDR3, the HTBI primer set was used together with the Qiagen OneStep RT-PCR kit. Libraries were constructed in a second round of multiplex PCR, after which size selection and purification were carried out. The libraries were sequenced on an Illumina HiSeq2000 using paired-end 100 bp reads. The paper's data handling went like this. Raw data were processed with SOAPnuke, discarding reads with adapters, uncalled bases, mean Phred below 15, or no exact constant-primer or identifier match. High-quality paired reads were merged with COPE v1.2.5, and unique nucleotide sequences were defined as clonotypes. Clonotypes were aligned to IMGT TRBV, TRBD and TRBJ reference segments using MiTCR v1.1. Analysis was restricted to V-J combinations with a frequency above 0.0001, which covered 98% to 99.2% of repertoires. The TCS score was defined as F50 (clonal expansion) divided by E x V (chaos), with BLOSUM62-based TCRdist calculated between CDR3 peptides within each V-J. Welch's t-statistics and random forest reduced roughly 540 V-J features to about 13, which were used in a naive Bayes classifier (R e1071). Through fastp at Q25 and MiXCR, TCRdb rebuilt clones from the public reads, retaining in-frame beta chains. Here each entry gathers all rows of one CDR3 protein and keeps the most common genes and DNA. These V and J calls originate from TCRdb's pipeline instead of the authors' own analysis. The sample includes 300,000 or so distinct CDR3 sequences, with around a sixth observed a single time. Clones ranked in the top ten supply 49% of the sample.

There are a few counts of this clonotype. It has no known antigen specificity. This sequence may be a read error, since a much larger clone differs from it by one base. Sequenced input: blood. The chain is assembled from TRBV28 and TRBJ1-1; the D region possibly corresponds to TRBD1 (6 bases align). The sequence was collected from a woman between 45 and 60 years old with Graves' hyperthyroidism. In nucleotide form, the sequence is TGTGCCACACTTGGGCAGGGGTTGGACACTGAAGCTTTCTTT. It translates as CATLGQGLDTEAFF.